The clone carrying this TCR beta chain was detected a few times. The data originate from a study of blood T cell repertoires in COVID-19. Study summary: Samples representing acute and convalescent COVID-19 were sourced from the United States, Italy and Spain. T cells, B-cell-depleted T cells, or PBMCs provided the cDNA or gDNA that served as material.

Germline loops: CDR1 MNHEY, CDR2 SVGAGI. V was shortened by 6 bases and J by 0 bases, with 9 bases between the two germline ends. This CDR3 has 13 residues. Original processing methods: Using reference gene primer amplification, nucleated cell counts were estimated. The method was immunoSEQ multiplex PCR; TCRdb's version includes in-frame clones alone and lacks a portion of them. V and J calls and clone size are those listed in that table; D and trimming were worked out from the DNA. The data show about 250,000 clones, 65% to 85% seen once. The sequence was collected from a man aged 45-60 years with active or convalescent COVID-19. The V call is TRBV6-5, the J call TRBJ2-7; D might be TRBD1 (5 bases). Sequencing was performed on peripheral blood. The CDR3 loop is CASRKGNSYEQYF. DNA of the CDR3: TGTGCCAGCAGGAAGGGGAACTCCTACGAGCAGTACTTC.